A single sample is the source of the 29 T cell receptor beta chains below, sequenced in a study of cytomegalovirus exposure and HLA in healthy donors. Both 60 Vbeta primers and 13 Jbeta primers went into the PCR. Here immunoSEQ multiplex PCR was the method, and the copy in TCRdb shows in-frame clones only, minus some. The sample carries 150,000 to 200,000 clones, approximately 82% recorded once. The specimen sequenced was PBMCs. Source of these receptors: a woman aged 18 to 35 in good health and CMV-seronegative.

In this sample, this clone turned up once. This chain connects TRBV6-1 to TRBJ2-6; 10 bases fit TRBD1. The CDR3 spans 20 residues. Trimming cost V 2 bases and J 4 bases; bases outside gene matches: 14. Germline V gene sequence: CDR1 MNHNS, CDR2 SASEGT. The CDR3: CASSEIFLRDRGSGANVLTF. The CDR3 DNA reads TGTGCCAGCAGTGAAATATTCCTCCGGGACAGGGGTTCCGGGGCCAACGTCCTGACTTTC.

This clone was detected once. The chain uses TRBV10-2 and TRBJ1-3; weak D call: TRBD1 (6 bases). The germline V gene encodes CDR1 WSHSY and CDR2 SAAADI. V lost 4 bases and J lost 2, with 9 bases in between. The CDR3 contains 14 residues. CDR3 residues: CASSAGTTGNTIYF. Written as DNA, the CDR3 is TGCGCCAGCAGTGCGGGGACAACTGGAAACACCATATATTTT.

The V call is TRBV28, the J call TRBJ1-2; D unclear. Germline assignment: CDR1 MDHEN and CDR2 SYDVKM. The CDR3 consists of 15 residues. V dropped 7 bases and J dropped 4 bases, with 19 bases sitting between them. CDR3 region: CASTSPEASSYGYTF. As DNA, the CDR3 is TGTGCCAGCACTTCCCCCGAGGCCAGCTCCTATGGCTACACCTTC.

The chain carries TRBV7-9 and TRBJ1-1, with D perhaps TRBD1 (5 bases). The length of the CDR3 is 15 residues. CDR1 is SEHNR and CDR2 is FQNEAQ in the germline V gene (reference sequence). V dropped 1 base and J dropped 3 bases, with 12 bases sitting between them. The CDR3 loop reads CASSLGRGADTEAFF. The DNA of the CDR3 is TGTGCCAGCAGCTTAGGTCGCGGGGCAGACACTGAAGCTTTCTTT.

This clone was detected only once. The rearrangement links TRBV28 to TRBJ2-1, with 8 bases fitting TRBD1. V dropped 5 bases and J dropped 7; count of bases not matched to a gene: 10. The V gene's germline CDR1 is MDHEN and CDR2 SYDVKM. This CDR3 has 15 residues. This CDR3 is CASSPPLTGENEQFF. The CDR3 DNA follows: TGTGCCAGCAGTCCCCCCTTGACAGGGGAGAATGAGCAGTTCTTC.

The J gene is TRBJ2-1, the V gene TRBV6-4, with 12 bases aligning to TRBD2. This CDR3 is built from 15 residues. V trimming: 3 bases; J trimming: 6 bases; junction bases outside the gene matches: 3. Germline V gene data show CDR1 as MRHNA and CDR2 as SNTAGT. The CDR3 spells CASSELAGGPNEQFF. The CDR3 coding sequence is TGTGCCAGCAGTGAGCTAGCGGGAGGGCCCAATGAGCAGTTCTTC.

This chain joins TRBV9 and TRBJ2-7; 8 nucleotides line up with TRBD2. V was clipped by 1 base and J by 6 bases; unmatched bases: 9. The CDR3 extends over 15 amino acids. Per germline, CDR1 SGDLS and CDR2 YYNGEE. As DNA, the CDR3 is TGTGCCAGCAGCGTAAAGACAGCCCGGGAGGGCGAGCAGTACTTC. Translating gives CASSVKTAREGEQYF.

The V call is TRBV19, the J call TRBJ1-1; D is unresolved. The CDR3 extends over 13 amino acids. The germline V gene encodes CDR1 LNHDA and CDR2 SQIVND (reference sequence). Trimming took off 6 bases at V and 4 bases at J, with 12 bases between the two ends. The CDR3 region is CASRQVGGTEAFF. The CDR3 nucleotides read TGTGCCAGTAGACAAGTAGGAGGCACTGAAGCTTTCTTT.

J is TRBJ1-2 and V is TRBV7-2; no firm D call. The V end lost 5 bases, the J end lost 8 bases, and 27 bases lay between the germline ends. The length of the CDR3 is 17 residues. Germline CDR1 and CDR2: SGHTA and FQGNSA. The CDR3 sequence is CASSHPQWVSRRSGYTF. The DNA of the CDR3 is TGTGCCAGCAGCCATCCACAATGGGTTTCTAGACGAAGCGGCTACACCTTC. The entire variable domain, with the rest obtained from reference TRBV7-2 and TRBJ1-2, is as follows: GAGVSQSPSNKVTEKGKDVELRCDPISGHTALYWYRQSLGQGLEFLIYFQGNSAPDKSGLPSDRFSAERTGGSVSTLTIQRTQQEDSAVYLCASSHPQWVSRRSGYTFGSGTRLTVV.

This chain connects TRBV25-1 to TRBJ1-5; a possible D gene is TRBD1 (6 bases). Germline-derived CDR1 and CDR2 are MGHDK and SYGVNS. CDR3 length equals 13 residues. The V end was cut by 5 bases, the J end by 4 bases, with 9 bases between. The CDR3 loop is CASSKGGNQPQHF. For the CDR3, the DNA is TGTGCCAGCAGTAAGGGGGGGAATCAGCCCCAGCATTTT.

In its sample, this clone was seen a few times. The chain has TRBV29-1 and TRBJ2-7, with 8 nucleotides matching TRBD1. Germline V lookup: CDR1 SQVTM, CDR2 ANQGSEA. This CDR3 has 15 amino acids. Unmatched junction bases numbered 7, after V lost 3 bases and J lost 0 bases. The CDR3 nucleotides read TGCAGCGTTGACGGGGACAGGCTGAGCTCCTACGAGCAGTACTTC. Translation: CSVDGDRLSSYEQYF.

This chain links TRBV6-5 with TRBJ1-3; perhaps TRBD1 as D (6 bases). V lost 6 bases, J lost 4 bases, and 16 bases lay in between. Germline CDR1 is MNHEY and CDR2 is SVGAGI. The CDR3 runs to 15 residues. The chain's CDR3 is CASSPLQGRGNTIYF. For the CDR3, the DNA is TGTGCCAGCAGCCCCCTACAGGGAAGAGGAAACACCATATATTTT.

CDR3 residues: CAFSFGTGAYEQYF. Written as DNA, the CDR3 is TGTGCCTTTAGTTTCGGGACAGGGGCCTACGAGCAGTACTTC. The gene calls are TRBV30 and TRBJ2-7, with TRBD1 matching over 10 bases. Per the germline V gene, CDR1 is GTSNPN and CDR2 is SVGIG (reference sequence). The V segment lost 7 bases and the J segment 2 bases; nucleotides outside the gene matches: 8. The CDR3 is 14 residues long.

This chain uses TRBV27 with TRBJ2-7; the D gene is possibly TRBD1 (6 bases). The CDR3 sequence is 13 residues long. Germline V gives CDR1 MNHEY, CDR2 SMNVEV (reference sequence). The V end was cut by 5 bases, the J end by 3 bases, with 11 bases between. In DNA form, the CDR3 reads TGTGCCAGCAGTCCCGGACAGTTCTACGAGCAGTACGTC. Residues: CASSPGQFYEQYV.

J is TRBJ2-7 and V is TRBV6-5; TRBD1 matches at 9 bases. J lost 7 bases, V lost 2 bases, and 9 bases had no gene match. This CDR3 contains 15 residues. Germline CDR1 MNHEY, CDR2 SVGAGI. CDR3 residues: CASSYARTGAGEQYF. As DNA, the CDR3 is TGTGCCAGCAGTTACGCTCGGACAGGGGCGGGGGAGCAGTACTTC.

This chain uses TRBV6-1 with TRBJ2-3; TRBD1 aligns across 9 bases. Germline CDR1 and CDR2: MNHNS and SASEGT. Unmatched junction bases numbered 11, after V lost 11 bases and J lost 5 bases. The CDR3 sequence is 14 residues long. The CDR3 region has the DNA TGTGCCTTCCAACTACAGGGGGCGAAAGATACGCAGTATTTT. Translation gives CAFQLQGAKDTQYF.

The chain has TRBV6-4 and TRBJ1-1, with 8 positions matching TRBD1. Germline values: CDR1 MRHNA, CDR2 SNTAGT. This CDR3 region has 15 residues. V shed 5 bases and J 4 bases; nucleotides not matched to a gene: 9. The DNA for the CDR3 is TGTGCCAGCAGTCGGACAGGGAACGATGTCACTGAAGCTTTCTTT. It is translated as CASSRTGNDVTEAFF.

CDR3 loop: CAWTSGGQPQHF. DNA for the CDR3: TGTGCCTGGACCTCCGGAGGGCAGCCCCAGCATTTT. The chain couples TRBV30 to TRBJ1-5; no reliable D call. V was trimmed by 4 bases and J by 7 bases, leaving 11 bases between them. Germline lookup yields CDR1 GTSNPN and CDR2 SVGIG (reference sequence). This CDR3 comprises 12 residues.

The rearrangement joins TRBV7-9 to TRBJ2-7; a possible D gene is TRBD2 (5 bases). The CDR3 loop spans 14 amino acids. Germline-derived CDR1 and CDR2 are SEHNR and FQNEAQ (reference sequence). With 2 bases removed from V and 5 bases from J, the gap between germline ends came to 13 bases. The CDR3 is CASSLWEYSDEQYF. The DNA for the CDR3 is TGTGCCAGCAGCTTATGGGAGTATAGTGACGAGCAGTACTTC.

The rearrangement uses TRBV2 and TRBJ1-2, with TRBD1 matching 9 bases. The germline gives CDR1 SNHLY, CDR2 FYNNEI. The CDR3 covers 15 residues. V dropped 6 bases and J dropped 5; count of bases not matched to a gene: 10. As DNA, the CDR3 is TGTGCCAGCAGGAGATCGGGACAGGGTACTTATGGCTACACCTTC. Translated: CASRRSGQGTYGYTF.

CDR3 bases: TGTGCCAGCAGTCCGATGAACATGGTCGGGACAGGGTACCAACTAACTGAGAAAAACATTCAGTACTTC. Protein: CASSPMNMVGTGYQLTEKNIQYF. The V gene is TRBV28, the J gene TRBJ2-4, with TRBD1 identical over 9 bases. Germline V gives CDR1 MDHEN, CDR2 SYDVKM. The CDR3 is 23 amino acids. Trimming took 5 bases from V and 4 from J; bases not matched to a gene: 30.

The chain couples TRBV6-1 to TRBJ1-2; tentative D call: TRBD1 (5 bases). Trimming left V 1 base short and J 5 bases short, with 14 bases between. The CDR3 covers 15 residues. Germline V CDR1 and CDR2: MNHNS, SASEGT. Here the CDR3 DNA reads TGTGCCAGCAGTGAAGGACAGCTGGCGGGGTATGGCTACACCTTC. Translating gives CASSEGQLAGYGYTF.

The chain links TRBV19 to TRBJ2-1; D is perhaps TRBD2 (6 bases). Germline V CDR1 and CDR2: LNHDA, SQIVND (reference sequence). Trimming took off 3 bases at V and 2 bases at J, with 8 bases between the two ends. The length of the CDR3 is 14 residues. In nucleotides, the CDR3 is TGTGCCAGTAGTATTAGCGGAGCCTACAATGAGCAGTTCTTC. Its translation is CASSISGAYNEQFF.

The rearrangement joins TRBV18 to TRBJ1-4; TRBD1 matches 7 bases. V gave up 2 bases and J gave up 7 bases; unmatched junction bases: 4. This CDR3 has 14 residues. Germline loops: CDR1 KGHSH, CDR2 LQKENI. In DNA, the CDR3 is TGTGCCAGCTCACCAGGAGGGGGCGGTGAAAAACTGTTTTTT. Protein sequence: CASSPGGGGEKLFF.

The rearrangement links TRBV29-1 to TRBJ2-3, with D perhaps matching TRBD2 (5 bases). Per germline, CDR1 SQVTM and CDR2 ANQGSEA. The CDR3 runs 15 residues. The V gene lost 7 bases and the J gene lost 7 bases, with 24 bases spanning the gap. CDR3 nucleotides: TGCAGCGCCACATTACAGCGGCGCTCGGATTATACGCAGTATTTT. This sequence encodes CSATLQRRSDYTQYF.

This clone has a handful of counts. The rearrangement uses TRBV10-1 and TRBJ1-1; 9 bases match TRBD1. J lost 5 bases, V lost 6 bases, and 4 bases had no gene match. This CDR3 has 13 amino acids. In germline, CDR1 is WNHNN, CDR2 SYGVQD (reference sequence). CDR3 nucleotide sequence: TGCGCCAGCAGACGGACAGGGGAGACTGAAGCTTTCTTT. Its protein product is CASRRTGETEAFF.

This clone was observed a single time. This chain connects TRBV7-9 to TRBJ1-5; D may be TRBD1 (6 bases). Trimming left V 3 bases short and J 4 bases short, with 10 bases between. The CDR3 has 14 amino acids. In germline, CDR1 is SEHNR, CDR2 FQNEAQ (reference sequence). Written as DNA, the CDR3 is TGTGCCAGCAGCTTTGCGGGGGCAAATCAGCCCCAGCATTTT. Amino acids: CASSFAGANQPQHF.

The chain carries TRBV7-9 and TRBJ2-3; 7 bases map to TRBD1. The ends lost 6 bases at V and 2 bases at J; junction bases unmatched: 5. CDR3 length equals 14 residues. The germline gives CDR1 SEHNR, CDR2 FQNEAQ (reference sequence). The CDR3 protein is CASSQQGNTDTQYF. CDR3 sequence (DNA): TGTGCCAGCAGTCAACAGGGGAACACAGATACGCAGTATTTT.

The V gene is TRBV19, the J gene TRBJ2-2; TRBD1 matches at 9 bases. This CDR3 is built from 15 residues. From germline, CDR1 is LNHDA and CDR2 SQIVND (reference sequence). V trimming: 7 bases; J trimming: 6 bases; junction bases outside the gene matches: 9. CDR3 nucleotides: TGTGCCAGTATGAGGAGACAGGGGGTCGCCGGGGAGCTGTTTTTT. Translation: CASMRRQGVAGELFF. The whole variable domain, remainder taken from reference TRBV19 and TRBJ2-2, is DGGITQSPKYLFRKEGQNVTLSCEQNLNHDAMYWYRQDPGQGLRLIYYSQIVNDFQKGDIAEGYSVSREKKESFPLTVTSAQKNPTAFYLCASMRRQGVAGELFFGEGSRLTVL.